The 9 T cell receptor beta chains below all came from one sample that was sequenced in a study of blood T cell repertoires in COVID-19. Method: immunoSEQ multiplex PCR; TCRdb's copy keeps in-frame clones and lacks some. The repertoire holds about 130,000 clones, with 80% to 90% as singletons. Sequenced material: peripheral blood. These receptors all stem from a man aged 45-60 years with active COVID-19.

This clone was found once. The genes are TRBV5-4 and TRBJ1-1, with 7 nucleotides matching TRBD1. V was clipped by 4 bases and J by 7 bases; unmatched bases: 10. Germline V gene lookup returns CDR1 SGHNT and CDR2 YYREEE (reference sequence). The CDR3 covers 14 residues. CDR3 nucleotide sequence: TGTGCCAGCAGCCCGGGACAGCTCCAGATTGAAGCTTTCTTT. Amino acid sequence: CASSPGQLQIEAFF.

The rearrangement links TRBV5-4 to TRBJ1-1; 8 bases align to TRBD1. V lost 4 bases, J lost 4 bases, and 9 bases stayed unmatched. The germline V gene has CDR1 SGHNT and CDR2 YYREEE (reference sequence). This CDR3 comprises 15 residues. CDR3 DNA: TGTGCCAGCAGCACGGACAGGGTTTCCACCACTGAAGCTTTCTTT. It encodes CASSTDRVSTTEAFF.

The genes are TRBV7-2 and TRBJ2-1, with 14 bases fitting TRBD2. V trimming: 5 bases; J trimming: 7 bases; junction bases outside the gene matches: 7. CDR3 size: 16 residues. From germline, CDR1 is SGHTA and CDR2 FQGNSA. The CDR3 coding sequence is TGTGCCAGCAGCATAGGACTAGCGGGGGGTGAGAATGAGCAGTTCTTC. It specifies CASSIGLAGGENEQFF.

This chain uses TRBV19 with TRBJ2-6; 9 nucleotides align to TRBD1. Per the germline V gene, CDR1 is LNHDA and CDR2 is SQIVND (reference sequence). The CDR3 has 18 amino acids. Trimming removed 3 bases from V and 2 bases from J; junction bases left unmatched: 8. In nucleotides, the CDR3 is TGTGCCAGTAGTATCAAACCGGGACAGGGTCCTGGGGCCAACGTCCTGACTTTC. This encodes CASSIKPGQGPGANVLTF. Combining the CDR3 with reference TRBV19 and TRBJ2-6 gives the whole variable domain DGGITQSPKYLFRKEGQNVTLSCEQNLNHDAMYWYRQDPGQGLRLIYYSQIVNDFQKGDIAEGYSVSREKKESFPLTVTSAQKNPTAFYLCASSIKPGQGPGANVLTFGAGSRLTVL.

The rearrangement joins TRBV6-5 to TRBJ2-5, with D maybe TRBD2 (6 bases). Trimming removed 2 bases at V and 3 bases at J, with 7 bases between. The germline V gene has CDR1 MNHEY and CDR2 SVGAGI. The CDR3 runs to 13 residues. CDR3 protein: CASSYRGKETQYF. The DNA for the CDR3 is TGTGCCAGCAGTTACCGGGGGAAAGAGACCCAGTACTTC.

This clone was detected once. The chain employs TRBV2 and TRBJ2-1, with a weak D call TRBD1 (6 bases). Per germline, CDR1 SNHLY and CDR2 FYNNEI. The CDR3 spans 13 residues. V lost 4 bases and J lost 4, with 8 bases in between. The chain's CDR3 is CASSVGQYNEQFF. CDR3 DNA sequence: TGTGCCAGCAGTGTCGGACAGTACAATGAGCAGTTCTTC.

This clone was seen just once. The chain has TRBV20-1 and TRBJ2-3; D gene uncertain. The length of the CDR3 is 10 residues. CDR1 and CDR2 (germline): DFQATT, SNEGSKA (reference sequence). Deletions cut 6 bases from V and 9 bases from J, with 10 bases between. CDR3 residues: CSAALETQYF. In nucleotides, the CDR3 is TGCAGTGCGGCCCTAGAAACGCAGTATTTT.

The CDR3, as DNA: TGTGCCAGCAGTCGAACGGGGACAGCGAGACCCTACGAGCAGTACTTC. Amino acids: CASSRTGTARPYEQYF. The genes are TRBV28 and TRBJ2-7, with 7 bases matching TRBD1. V lost 5 bases and J lost 2; bases outside the gene matches: 12. This CDR3 is built from 16 residues. Germline values: CDR1 MDHEN, CDR2 SYDVKM. Using reference TRBV28 and TRBJ2-7 for the parts outside the CDR3, the full variable domain is DVKVTQSSRYLVKRTGEKVFLECVQDMDHENMFWYRQDPGLGLRLIYFSYDVKMKEKGDIPEGYSVSREKKERFSLILESASTNQTSMYLCASSRTGTARPYEQYFGPGTRLTVT.

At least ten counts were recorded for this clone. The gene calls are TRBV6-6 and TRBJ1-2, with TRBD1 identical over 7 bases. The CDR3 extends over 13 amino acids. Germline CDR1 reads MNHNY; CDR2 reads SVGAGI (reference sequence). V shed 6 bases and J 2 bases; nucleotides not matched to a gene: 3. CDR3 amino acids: CASSPTGNYGYTF. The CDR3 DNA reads TGTGCCAGCAGCCCGACAGGGAACTATGGCTACACCTTC.